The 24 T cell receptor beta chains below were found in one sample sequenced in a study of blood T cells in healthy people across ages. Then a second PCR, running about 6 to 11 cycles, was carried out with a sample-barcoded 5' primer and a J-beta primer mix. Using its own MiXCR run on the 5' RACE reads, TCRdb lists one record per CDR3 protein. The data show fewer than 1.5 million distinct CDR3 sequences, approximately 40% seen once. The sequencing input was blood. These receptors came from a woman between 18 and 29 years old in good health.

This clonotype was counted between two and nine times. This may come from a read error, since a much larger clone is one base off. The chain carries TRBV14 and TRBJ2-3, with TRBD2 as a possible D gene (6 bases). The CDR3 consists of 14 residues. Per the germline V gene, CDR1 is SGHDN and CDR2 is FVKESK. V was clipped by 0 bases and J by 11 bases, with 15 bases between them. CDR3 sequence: CASSQDSGLSKQYF. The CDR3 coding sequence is TGTGCCAGCAGCCAAGATTCGGGACTGAGTAAGCAGTATTTT. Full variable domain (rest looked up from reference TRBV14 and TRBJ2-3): EAGVTQFPSHSVIEKGQTVTLRCDPISGHDNLYWYRRVMGKEIKFLLHFVKESKQDESGMPNNRFLAERTGGTYSTLKVQPAELEDSGVYFCASSQDSGLSKQYFGPGTRLTVL.

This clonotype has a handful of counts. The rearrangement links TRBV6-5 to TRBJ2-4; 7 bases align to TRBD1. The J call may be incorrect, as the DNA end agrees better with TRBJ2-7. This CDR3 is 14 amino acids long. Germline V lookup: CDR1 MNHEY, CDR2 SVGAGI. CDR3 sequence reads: CASSYTDRSHEQYF. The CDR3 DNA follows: TGTGCCAGCAGTTACACGGACAGGTCGCACGAGCAGTACTTC.

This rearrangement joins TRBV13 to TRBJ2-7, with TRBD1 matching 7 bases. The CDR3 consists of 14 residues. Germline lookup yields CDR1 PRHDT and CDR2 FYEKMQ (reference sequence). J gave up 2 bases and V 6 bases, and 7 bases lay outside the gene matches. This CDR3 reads CASRKRDSAYEQYF. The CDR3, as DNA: TGTGCCAGCAGGAAAAGGGACAGTGCCTACGAGCAGTACTTC. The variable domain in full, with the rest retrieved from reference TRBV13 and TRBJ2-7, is AAGVIQSPRHLIKEKRETATLKCYPIPRHDTVYWYQQGPGQDPQFLISFYEKMQSDKGSIPDRFSAQQFSDYHSELNMSSLELGDSALYFCASRKRDSAYEQYFGPGTRLTVT.

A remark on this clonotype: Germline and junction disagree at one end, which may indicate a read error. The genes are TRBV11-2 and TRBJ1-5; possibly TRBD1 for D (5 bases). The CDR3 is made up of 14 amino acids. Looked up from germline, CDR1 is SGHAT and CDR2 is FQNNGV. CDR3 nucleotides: TGTGCCAGTAGCTTCGGACACAGGAATCAGCCCCAGCATTTT. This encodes CASSFGHRNQPQHF.

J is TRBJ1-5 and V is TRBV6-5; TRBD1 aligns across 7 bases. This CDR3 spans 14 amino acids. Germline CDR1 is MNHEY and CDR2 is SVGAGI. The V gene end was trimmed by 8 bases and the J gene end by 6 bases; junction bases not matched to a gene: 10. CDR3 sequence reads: CASAGTVLGQPQHF. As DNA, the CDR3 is TGTGCCAGCGCCGGGACAGTCTTAGGTCAGCCCCAGCATTTT.

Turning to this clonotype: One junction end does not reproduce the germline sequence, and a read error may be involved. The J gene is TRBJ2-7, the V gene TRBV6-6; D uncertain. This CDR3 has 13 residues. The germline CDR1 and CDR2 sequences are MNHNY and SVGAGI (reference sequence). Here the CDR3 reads CASSDSNVYEQYF. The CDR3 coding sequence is TGTGCCAGCAGTGACTCGAACGTCTATGAGCAGTACTTC.

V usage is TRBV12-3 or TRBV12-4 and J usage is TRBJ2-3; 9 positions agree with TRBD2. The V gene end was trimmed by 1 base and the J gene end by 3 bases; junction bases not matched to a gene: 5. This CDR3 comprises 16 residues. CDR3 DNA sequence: TGTGCCAGCAGTTTAGGGCGGGGGGGCTTAACAGATACGCAGTATTTT. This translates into CASSLGRGGLTDTQYF.

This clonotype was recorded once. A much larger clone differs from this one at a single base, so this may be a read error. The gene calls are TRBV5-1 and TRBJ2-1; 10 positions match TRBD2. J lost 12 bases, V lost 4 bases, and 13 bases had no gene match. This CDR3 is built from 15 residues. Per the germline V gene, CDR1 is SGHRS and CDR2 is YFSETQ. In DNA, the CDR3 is TGCGCCAGCAGCCTATTAGCGGGAGGCTCCAGTGGGCAGTTCTTC. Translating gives CASSLLAGGSSGQFF.

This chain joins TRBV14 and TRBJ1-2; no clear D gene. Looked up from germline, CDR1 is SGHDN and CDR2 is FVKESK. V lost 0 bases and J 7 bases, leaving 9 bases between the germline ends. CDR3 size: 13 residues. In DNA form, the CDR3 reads TGTGCCAGCAGCCAAGAATCTCGTGGTGGCTACACCTTC. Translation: CASSQESRGGYTF.

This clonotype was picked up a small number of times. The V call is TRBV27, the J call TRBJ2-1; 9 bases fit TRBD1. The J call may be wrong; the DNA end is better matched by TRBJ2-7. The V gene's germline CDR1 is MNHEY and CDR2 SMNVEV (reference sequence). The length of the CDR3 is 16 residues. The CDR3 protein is CASRPPGQGPYNEQYF. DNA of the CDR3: TGTGCCAGCAGGCCTCCGGGACAGGGTCCCTACAATGAGCAGTACTTC.

The CDR3 region is CASSHLGTGDPYEQYF. The CDR3, as DNA: TGTGCCAGCAGCCACCTTGGGACAGGGGATCCCTACGAGCAGTACTTC. The chain is built from TRBV7-2 and TRBJ2-5, with 10 nucleotides matching TRBD1. The end of the DNA is better explained by TRBJ2-7, so the J call may be wrong. CDR3 length equals 16 residues. Germline V gene lookup returns CDR1 SGHTA and CDR2 FQGNSA.

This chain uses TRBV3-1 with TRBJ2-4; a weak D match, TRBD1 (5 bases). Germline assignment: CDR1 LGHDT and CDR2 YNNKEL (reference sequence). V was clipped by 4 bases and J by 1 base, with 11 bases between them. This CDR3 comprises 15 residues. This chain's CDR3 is CASSPTGAAKNIQYF. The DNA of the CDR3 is TGTGCCAGCAGCCCTACAGGAGCTGCCAAAAACATTCAGTACTTC.

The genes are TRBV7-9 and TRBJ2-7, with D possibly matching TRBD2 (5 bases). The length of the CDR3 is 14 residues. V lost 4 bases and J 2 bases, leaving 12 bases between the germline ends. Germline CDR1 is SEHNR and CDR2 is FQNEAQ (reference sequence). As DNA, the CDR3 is TGTGCCAGCAGCTCCCCAGAGGGCACCTACGAGCAGTACTTC. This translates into CASSSPEGTYEQYF.

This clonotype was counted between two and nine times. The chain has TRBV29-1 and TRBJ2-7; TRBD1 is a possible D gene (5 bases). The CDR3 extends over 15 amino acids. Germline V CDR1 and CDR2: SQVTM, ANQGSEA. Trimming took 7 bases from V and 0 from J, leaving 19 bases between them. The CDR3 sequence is CSAVVGHLNSYEQYF. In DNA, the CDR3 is TGCAGCGCCGTGGTCGGACACCTGAACTCCTACGAGCAGTACTTC.

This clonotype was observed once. Here the CDR3 reads CASSQKLGWDGELFF. In nucleotides, the CDR3 is TGCGCCAGCAGCCAGAAACTAGGGTGGGACGGGGAGCTGTTTTTT. The genes are TRBV4-1 and TRBJ2-2; tentative D call: TRBD2 (5 bases). Germline V gene sequence: CDR1 MGHRA, CDR2 YSYEKL. There are 15 residues in the CDR3. V was pared by 3 bases and J by 7 bases, with 15 bases between.

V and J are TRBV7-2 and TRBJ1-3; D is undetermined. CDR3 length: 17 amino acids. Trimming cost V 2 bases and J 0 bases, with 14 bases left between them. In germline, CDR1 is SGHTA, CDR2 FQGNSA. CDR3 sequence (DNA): TGTGCCAGCAGCTTATTGGGAGGCTTCCTCTCTGGAAACACCATATATTTT. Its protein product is CASSLLGGFLSGNTIYF. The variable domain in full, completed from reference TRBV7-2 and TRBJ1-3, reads GAGVSQSPSNKVTEKGKDVELRCDPISGHTALYWYRQSLGQGLEFLIYFQGNSAPDKSGLPSDRFSAERTGGSVSTLTIQRTQQEDSAVYLCASSLLGGFLSGNTIYFGEGSWLTVV.

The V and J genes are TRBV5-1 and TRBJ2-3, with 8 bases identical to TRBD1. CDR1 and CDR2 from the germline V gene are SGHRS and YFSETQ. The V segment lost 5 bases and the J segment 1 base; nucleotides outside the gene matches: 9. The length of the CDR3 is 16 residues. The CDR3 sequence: CASSPGQGIGTDTQYF. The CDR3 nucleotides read TGCGCCAGCAGTCCCGGACAGGGTATCGGCACAGATACGCAGTATTTT.

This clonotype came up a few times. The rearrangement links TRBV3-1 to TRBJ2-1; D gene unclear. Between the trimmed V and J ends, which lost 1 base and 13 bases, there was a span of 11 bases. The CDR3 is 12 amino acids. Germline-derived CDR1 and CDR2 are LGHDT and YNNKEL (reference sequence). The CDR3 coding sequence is TGTGCCAGCAGCCAAGGACTTGAAAGACAGTTCTTC. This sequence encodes CASSQGLERQFF.

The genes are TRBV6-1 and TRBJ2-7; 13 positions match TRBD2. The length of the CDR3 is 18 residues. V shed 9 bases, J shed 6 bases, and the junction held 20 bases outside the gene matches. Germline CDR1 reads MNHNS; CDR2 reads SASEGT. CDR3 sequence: CASQRTSGSSSRPREQYF. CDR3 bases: TGTGCCAGTCAAAGGACTAGCGGGAGTTCTTCGAGACCGCGCGAGCAGTACTTC.

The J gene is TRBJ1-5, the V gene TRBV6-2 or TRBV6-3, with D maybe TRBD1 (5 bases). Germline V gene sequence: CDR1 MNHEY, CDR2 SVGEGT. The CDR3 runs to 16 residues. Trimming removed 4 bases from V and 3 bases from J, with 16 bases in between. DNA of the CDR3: TGTGCCAGCAGTTTTAGGGGAGCCCTATCCAATCAGCCCCAGCATTTT. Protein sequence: CASSFRGALSNQPQHF.

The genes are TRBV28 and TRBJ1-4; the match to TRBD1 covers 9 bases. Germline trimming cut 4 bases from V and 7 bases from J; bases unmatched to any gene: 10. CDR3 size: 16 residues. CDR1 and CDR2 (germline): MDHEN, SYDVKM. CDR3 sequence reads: CASSSSPGQGSEKLFF. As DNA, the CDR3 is TGTGCCAGCAGTTCCTCACCGGGACAGGGAAGTGAAAAACTGTTTTTT.

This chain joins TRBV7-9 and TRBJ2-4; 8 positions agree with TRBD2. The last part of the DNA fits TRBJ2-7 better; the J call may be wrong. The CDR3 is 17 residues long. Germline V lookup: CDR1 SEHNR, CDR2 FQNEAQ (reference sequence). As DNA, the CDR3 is TGTGCCAGCAGCTTAGAACTCACTAGCGGAAAGCCCTACGAGCAGTACTTC. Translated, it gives CASSLELTSGKPYEQYF.

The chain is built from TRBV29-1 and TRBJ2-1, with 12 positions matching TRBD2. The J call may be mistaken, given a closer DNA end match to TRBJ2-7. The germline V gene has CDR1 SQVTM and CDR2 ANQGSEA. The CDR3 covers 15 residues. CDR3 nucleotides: TGCAGCGCTCCGACTAGCGGGGGCTCCTACAATGAGCAGTACTTC. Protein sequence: CSAPTSGGSYNEQYF.

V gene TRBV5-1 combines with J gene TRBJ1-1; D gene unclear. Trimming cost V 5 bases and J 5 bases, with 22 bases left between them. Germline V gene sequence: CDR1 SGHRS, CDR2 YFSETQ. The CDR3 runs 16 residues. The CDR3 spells CASRHLRVPSWTEAFF. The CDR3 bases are TGCGCCAGCAGACACCTACGAGTTCCGTCATGGACTGAAGCTTTCTTT.